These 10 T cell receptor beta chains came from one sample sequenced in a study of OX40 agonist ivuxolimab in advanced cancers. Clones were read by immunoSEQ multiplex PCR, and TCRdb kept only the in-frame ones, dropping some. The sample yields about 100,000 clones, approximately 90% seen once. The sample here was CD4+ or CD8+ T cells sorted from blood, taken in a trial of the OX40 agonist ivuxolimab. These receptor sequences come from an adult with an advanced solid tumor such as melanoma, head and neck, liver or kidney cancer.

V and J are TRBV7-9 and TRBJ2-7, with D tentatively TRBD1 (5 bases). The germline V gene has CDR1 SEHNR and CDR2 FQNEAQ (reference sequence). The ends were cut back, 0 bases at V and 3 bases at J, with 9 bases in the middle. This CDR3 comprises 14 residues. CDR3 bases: TGTGCCAGCAGCTTAGCACAGGAGTACTACGAGCAGTACTTC. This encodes CASSLAQEYYEQYF.

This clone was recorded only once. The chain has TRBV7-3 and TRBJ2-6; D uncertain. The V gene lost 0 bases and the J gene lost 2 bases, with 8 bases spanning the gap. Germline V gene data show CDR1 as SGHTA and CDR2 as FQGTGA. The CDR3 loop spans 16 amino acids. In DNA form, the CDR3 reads TGTGCCAGCAGCTTAACTACTGCTCCTGGGGCCAACGTCCTGACTTTC. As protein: CASSLTTAPGANVLTF.

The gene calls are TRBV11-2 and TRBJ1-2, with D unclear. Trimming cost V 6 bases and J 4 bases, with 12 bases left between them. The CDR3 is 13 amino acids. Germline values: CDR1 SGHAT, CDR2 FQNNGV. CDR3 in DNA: TGTGCCAGCAGTCCCGGGCAGAGCTATGGCTACACCTTC. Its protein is CASSPGQSYGYTF.

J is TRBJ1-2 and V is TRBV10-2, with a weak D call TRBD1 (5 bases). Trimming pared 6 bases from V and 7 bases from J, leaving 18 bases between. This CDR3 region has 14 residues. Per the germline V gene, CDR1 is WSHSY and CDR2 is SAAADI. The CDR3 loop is CASRGSGGGAGYTF. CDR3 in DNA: TGCGCCAGCAGGGGCTCGGGCGGGGGTGCTGGCTACACCTTC.

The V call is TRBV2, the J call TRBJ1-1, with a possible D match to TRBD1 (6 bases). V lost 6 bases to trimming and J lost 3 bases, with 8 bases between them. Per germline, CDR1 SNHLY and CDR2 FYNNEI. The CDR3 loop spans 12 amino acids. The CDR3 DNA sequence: TGTGCCAGCAGGGACAGCCACACTGAAGCTTTCTTT. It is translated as CASRDSHTEAFF.

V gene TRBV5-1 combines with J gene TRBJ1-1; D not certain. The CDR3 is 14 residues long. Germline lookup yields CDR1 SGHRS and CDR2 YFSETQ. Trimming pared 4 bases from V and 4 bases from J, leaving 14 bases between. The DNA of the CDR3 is TGCGCCAGCAGCCCGGTCCTGACTGGCACTGAAGCTTTCTTT. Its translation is CASSPVLTGTEAFF. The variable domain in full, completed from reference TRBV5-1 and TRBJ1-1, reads KAGVTQTPRYLIKTRGQQVTLSCSPISGHRSVSWYQQTPGQGLQFLFEYFSETQRNKGNFPGRFSGRQFSNSRSEMNVSTLELGDSALYLCASSPVLTGTEAFFGQGTRLTVV.

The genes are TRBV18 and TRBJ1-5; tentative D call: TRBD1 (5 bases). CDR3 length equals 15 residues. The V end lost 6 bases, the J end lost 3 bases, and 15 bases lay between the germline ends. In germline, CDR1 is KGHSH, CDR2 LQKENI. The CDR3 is CASSTGGTANQPQHF. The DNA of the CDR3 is TGTGCCAGCTCGACCGGGGGGACGGCCAATCAGCCCCAGCATTTT.

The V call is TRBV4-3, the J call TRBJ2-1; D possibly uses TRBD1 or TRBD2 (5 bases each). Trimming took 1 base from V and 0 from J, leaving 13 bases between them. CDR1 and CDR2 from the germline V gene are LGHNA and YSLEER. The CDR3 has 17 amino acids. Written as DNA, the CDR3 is TGCGCCAGCAGCCAAGGCACCGAGGGGAGCTCCTACAATGAGCAGTTCTTC. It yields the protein CASSQGTEGSSYNEQFF.

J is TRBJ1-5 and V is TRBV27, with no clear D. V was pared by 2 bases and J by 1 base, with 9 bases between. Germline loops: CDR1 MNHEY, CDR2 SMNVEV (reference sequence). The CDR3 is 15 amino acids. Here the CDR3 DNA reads TGTGCCAGCAGTTTACGGAGTGAGAGCAATCAGCCCCAGCATTTT. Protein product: CASSLRSESNQPQHF.

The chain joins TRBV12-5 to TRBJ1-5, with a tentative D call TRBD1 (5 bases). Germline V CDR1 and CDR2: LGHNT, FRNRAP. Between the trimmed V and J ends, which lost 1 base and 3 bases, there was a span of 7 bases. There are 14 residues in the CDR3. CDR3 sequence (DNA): TGTGCTAGTGGTTTGGGACAGTCCAATCAGCCCCAGCATTTT. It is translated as CASGLGQSNQPQHF.